This entry lists 6 T cell receptor beta chains sequenced from one sample in a study of CD8+ T cells in alopecia areata. Extracted RNA was reverse transcribed into cDNA, the sequencing template. The repertoire was sequenced with immunoSEQ multiplex PCR; TCRdb's copy has only in-frame clones and lacks some. The table includes some 130,000 clones, 45% to 60% detected once. The sample was CD4+ T cells sorted from blood, taken at week 0. The origin of the receptors is a human donor with alopecia areata.

The table lists this clone with a count of one. The CDR3 loop is CASRAGGIYYEQYF. The CDR3, as DNA: TGTGCCAGCCGAGCGGGGGGAATCTACTACGAGCAGTACTTC. The chain joins TRBV7-2 to TRBJ2-7, with 9 bases matching TRBD2. This CDR3 has 14 residues. Losses at the gene ends were 8 bases for V and 3 bases for J; bases not matched to a gene: 8. The V gene's germline CDR1 is SGHTA and CDR2 FQGNSA.

This sequence joins TRBV11-2 and TRBJ1-2; D gene ambiguous. V was shortened by 0 bases and J by 3 bases, with 8 bases between the two germline ends. Germline V gene data show CDR1 as SGHAT and CDR2 as FQNNGV. This CDR3 contains 14 residues. The CDR3 bases are TGTGCCAGCAGCTTAGAACAGTTCTACTATGGCTACACCTTC. This gives the protein CASSLEQFYYGYTF. The full variable domain, in which reference TRBV11-2 and TRBJ1-2 provide the parts outside the CDR3, is EAGVAQSPRYKIIEKRQSVAFWCNPISGHATLYWYQQILGQGPKLLIQFQNNGVVDDSQLPKDRFSAERLKGVDSTLKIQPAKLEDSAVYLCASSLEQFYYGYTFGSGTRLTVV.

The CDR3 protein is CASSKKTGTGGYGYTF. CDR3 in DNA: TGTGCCAGCAGCAAAAAGACCGGGACAGGAGGGTATGGCTACACCTTC. The V and J genes are TRBV7-2 and TRBJ1-2; 8 bases are shared with TRBD1. V gave up 5 bases and J gave up 5 bases; unmatched junction bases: 13. Germline values: CDR1 SGHTA, CDR2 FQGNSA. The CDR3 runs 16 residues.

This clone appeared a few times. V is TRBV28 and J is TRBJ1-5; 7 bases align to TRBD1. The CDR3 is made up of 13 amino acids. The germline CDR1 and CDR2 sequences are MDHEN and SYDVKM. Trimming cost V 5 bases and J 5 bases; bases outside gene matches: 3. Written as DNA, the CDR3 is TGTGCCAGCAGTCAAACAGGGGATCAGCCCCAGCATTTT. Protein: CASSQTGDQPQHF.

The chain links TRBV5-4 to TRBJ2-4; 7 nucleotides match TRBD2. The CDR3 spans 15 residues. The germline CDR1 and CDR2 sequences are SGHNT and YYREEE (reference sequence). J lost 4 bases, V lost 3 bases, and 7 bases had no gene match. Here the CDR3 reads CASSSGGGEKNIQYF. CDR3 sequence (DNA): TGTGCCAGCAGCTCCGGCGGGGGAGAGAAAAACATTCAGTACTTC.

A few counts support this clone. The chain uses TRBV30 and TRBJ1-4; a weak D match, TRBD1 (6 bases). This CDR3 is built from 13 residues. V gave up 8 bases and J gave up 0 bases, with 10 bases separating them. The germline gives CDR1 GTSNPN, CDR2 SVGIG (reference sequence). The CDR3 loop is CATRTATNEKLFF. In DNA form, the CDR3 reads TGTGCCACCCGGACAGCAACTAATGAAAAACTGTTTTTT.